This T cell receptor beta chain is drawn from a study of beta chain features in type 1 diabetes. Study overall: There were 107,917,701 sorted cells examined across all samples.

Blood was collected once per donor into heparin, averaging around 120 mL. The study reverse transcribed the entire isolated RNA, so it sequenced expressed TCRB transcripts. Clones were read by immunoSEQ multiplex PCR, and TCRdb kept only the in-frame ones, dropping some. The sample records some 220,000 clones, under 13% being singletons. The sample taken for sequencing was central memory CD4+ T cells from blood. The receptor's source is a man younger than 30 in good health.

This CDR3 is CASSEGRSSGNTIYF. CDR3 DNA sequence: TGTGCCAGCAGTGAAGGCCGGAGTTCTGGAAACACCATATATTTT. The V and J genes are TRBV2 and TRBJ1-3, with D unclear. The CDR3 contains 15 residues. CDR1 is SNHLY, CDR2 FYNNEI, per germline. V lost 1 base, J lost 1 base, and 8 bases lay in between.